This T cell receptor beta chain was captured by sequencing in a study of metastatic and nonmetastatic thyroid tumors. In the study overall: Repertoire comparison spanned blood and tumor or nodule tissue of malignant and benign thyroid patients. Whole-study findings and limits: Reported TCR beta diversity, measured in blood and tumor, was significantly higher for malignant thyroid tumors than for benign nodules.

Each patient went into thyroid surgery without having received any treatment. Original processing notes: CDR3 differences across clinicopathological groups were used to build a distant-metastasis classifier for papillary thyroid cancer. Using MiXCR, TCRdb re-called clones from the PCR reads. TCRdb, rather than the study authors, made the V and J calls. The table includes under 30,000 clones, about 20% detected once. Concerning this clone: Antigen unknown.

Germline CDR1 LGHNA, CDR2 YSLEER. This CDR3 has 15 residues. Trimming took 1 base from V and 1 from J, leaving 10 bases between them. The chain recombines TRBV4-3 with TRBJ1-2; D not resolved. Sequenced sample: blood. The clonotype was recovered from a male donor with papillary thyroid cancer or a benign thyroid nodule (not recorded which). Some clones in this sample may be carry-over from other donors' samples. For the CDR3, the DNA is TGCGCCAGCAGCCAAGGAAGACACTTTAACTATGGCTACACCTTC. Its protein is CASSQGRHFNYGYTF.